The source of this TCR beta chain is a study of early T cells in non-severe SARS-CoV-2 infection. Study information: Unpaired chains resulted from sequencing bulk RNA of unsorted whole blood. Study-level results: Database matching using VDJdb favored anti-spike CD8 responses, with private and CD4 specificities left missing.

In its sample, this clonotype was seen once. Antigen: not known. Trimming at V came to 8 bases and at J to 9 bases, leaving 6 bases not matched to a gene. CDR1 and CDR2 (germline): SNHLY, FYNNEI. The CDR3 consists of 13 residues. Each CDR3 protein gets one entry after TCRdb re-called the 5' RACE reads with MiXCR. The sample has approximately 66,000 distinct CDR3 sequences, around 11% seen once. The receptor was isolated from an adult who was a healthcare worker with PCR-confirmed SARS-CoV-2 infection or an uninfected control (not recorded which). The donor label of this sample is uncertain. The input for sequencing was whole blood, taken at baseline. This sequence joins TRBV2 and TRBJ1-6, with 8 bases matching TRBD1. The CDR3 coding sequence is TGTGCCAGCCAGGGGGCTGCAGGTTCACCCCTCCACTTT. Translated, it gives CASQGAAGSPLHF.